Listed below are T cell receptor beta chains from one sample, sequenced in a study of graft-versus-host responses after intestinal transplantation. Sequenced by immunoSEQ multiplex PCR; TCRdb stores in-frame clones only, minus some. The table includes roughly 110,000 clones, about 92% detected once. The antigens these receptors bind are not known. The sequences come from unstimulated CD8+ T cells sorted from spleen or lymph node cells, collected before transplant. The receptors shown here come from a human donor who was the organ donor for an intestinal transplant. Both conserved end residues are part of each CDR3. The D gene is left open where the match is weak. The size field is filled for only some rows; it gives once, few, many or a size class.

>TRBJ2-1|TRBV2|TRBD2|NA
CASSEGLTYNEQFF
TGTGCCAGCAGTGAGGGACTAACCTACAATGAGCAGTTCTTC
>TRBJ1-3|TRBV18|NA|NA
CASSPTSPPGASGNTIYF
TGTGCCAGCTCACCAACAAGTCCCCCAGGGGCCTCCGGAAACACCATATATTTT
>TRBJ2-1|TRBV9|NA|once
CASSREAEGAYNEQFF
TGTGCCAGCAGTCGTGAGGCAGAGGGCGCCTACAATGAGCAGTTCTTC
>TRBJ2-2|TRBV19|TRBD1|NA
CASSVNAGTGEAGELFF
TGTGCCAGTAGTGTAAATGCCGGGACAGGGGAGGCCGGGGAGCTGTTTTTT
>TRBJ2-7|TRBV2|TRBD2|NA
CASSESGGTYEQYF
TGTGCCAGCAGTGAAAGCGGGGGGACCTACGAGCAGTACTTC
>TRBJ1-1|TRBV27|NA|NA
CASSSLAFF
TGTGCCAGCAGTTCCTTAGCTTTCTTT
>TRBJ2-7|TRBV2|NA|once
CASRELGRYEQYF
TGTGCCAGCAGAGAATTAGGACGTTACGAGCAGTACTTC
>TRBJ2-1|TRBV30|NA|NA
CAWNRARDEQFF
TGTGCCTGGAATAGGGCAAGGGATGAGCAGTTCTTC
>TRBJ2-7|TRBV27|TRBD2|few
CASSLTSGSSYEQYF
TGTGCCAGCAGTTTGACTAGCGGGAGCTCCTACGAGCAGTACTTC
>TRBJ2-1|TRBV27|TRBD2|NA
CASSLTGGPYNEQFF
TGTGCCAGCAGTTTAACGGGAGGGCCCTACAATGAGCAGTTCTTC
>TRBJ1-5|TRBV27|NA|NA
CASSDGQLQPQHF
TGTGCCAGCAGTGACGGACAGCTCCAACCCCAGCATTTT
>TRBJ1-1|TRBV29-1|NA|NA
CSVWTVNTEAFF
TGCAGCGTTTGGACGGTGAACACTGAAGCTTTCTTT
>TRBJ2-1|TRBV2|TRBD1|NA
CASGVRTGDIYNEQFF
TGTGCCAGCGGCGTCAGGACAGGGGATATCTACAATGAGCAGTTCTTC
>TRBJ2-7|TRBV2|TRBD1|NA
CASSEWDRGDYEQYF
TGTGCCAGCAGTGAATGGGACAGGGGAGACTACGAGCAGTACTTC
>TRBJ1-1|TRBV19|NA|NA
CASSIGITEAFF
TGTGCCAGTAGTATTGGTATCACTGAAGCTTTCTTT
>TRBJ1-2|TRBV11-2|NA|few
CASSLWGGTYGYTF
TGTGCCAGCAGCTTATGGGGGGGGACCTATGGCTACACCTTC
>TRBJ2-7|TRBV27|NA|NA
CASSLSVGQGREQYF
TGTGCCAGCAGTTTATCCGTAGGGCAGGGCAGGGAGCAGTACTTC
>TRBJ2-5|TRBV5-6|TRBD1|NA
CASSSAGGYGETQYF
TGTGCCAGCAGCTCGGCAGGGGGCTACGGGGAGACCCAGTACTTC
>TRBJ2-1|TRBV21-1|NA|NA
CASSKSGTGTPHNEQFF
TGTGCCAGCAGCAAATCTGGGACAGGGACTCCACACAATGAGCAGTTCTTC
>TRBJ2-2|TRBV5-6|NA|NA
CASSLDRRFTGELFF
TGTGCCAGCAGCTTGGACAGACGCTTCACCGGGGAGCTGTTTTTT
>TRBJ2-7|TRBV28|NA|NA
CASSFQGYEQYF
TGTGCCAGCAGTTTCCAGGGATACGAGCAGTACTTC
>TRBJ2-3|TRBV11-3|NA|NA
CASSSREGRKQYF
TGTGCCAGCAGCTCCCGAGAAGGGAGGAAGCAGTATTTT
>TRBJ2-2|TRBV18|NA|once
CASSLTGLANTGELFF
TGTGCCAGCTCCCTCACAGGGCTAGCGAACACCGGGGAGCTGTTTTTT
>TRBJ2-5|TRBV28|NA|NA
CASSCSIAEETQYF
TGTGCCAGCAGTTGTTCCATAGCGGAAGAGACCCAGTACTTC
>TRBJ1-1|TRBV19|NA|NA
CASSMGQGITEAFF
TGTGCCAGTAGTATGGGGCAGGGCATCACTGAAGCTTTCTTT
>TRBJ1-2|TRBV6-1|NA|once
CASSEDAIYGYTF
TGTGCCAGCAGTGAAGATGCGATCTATGGCTACACCTTC
>TRBJ1-5|TRBV7-9|NA|NA
CASSPGLYSNQPQHF
TGTGCCAGCAGCCCCGGACTATATAGCAATCAGCCCCAGCATTTT
>TRBJ2-1|TRBV15|NA|NA
CATSDQRLYNEQFF
TGTGCCACCAGTGACCAGCGGCTCTACAATGAGCAGTTCTTC
>TRBJ2-1|TRBV12-5|NA|NA
CASGPTVFNEQFF
TGTGCTAGTGGCCCCACGGTGTTCAATGAGCAGTTCTTC
>TRBJ2-3|TRBV5-6|NA|NA
CASSYGGDTQYF
TGTGCCAGCAGCTACGGGGGAGATACGCAGTATTTT
>TRBJ2-5|TRBV19|NA|once
CASSIGAESQETQYF
TGTGCCAGTAGTATAGGGGCGGAGAGTCAAGAGACCCAGTACTTC
>TRBJ2-7|TRBV27|NA|NA
CASSPDFRYEQYF
TGTGCCAGCAGTCCGGACTTTCGCTACGAGCAGTACTTC
>TRBJ1-1|TRBV7-9|NA|NA
CASSPPGLNTEAFF
TGTGCCAGCAGCCCCCCAGGATTGAACACTGAAGCTTTCTTT
>TRBJ2-5|TRBV9|TRBD2|NA
CASSGPGLVKETQYF
TGTGCCAGCAGCGGACCGGGACTAGTAAAAGAGACCCAGTACTTC
>TRBJ2-7|TRBV28|TRBD2|NA
CASSRRGGPSYEQYF
TGTGCCAGCAGCCGTCGGGGGGGGCCATCCTACGAGCAGTACTTC
>TRBJ2-1|TRBV7-9|NA|few
CASSGGAGHYNEQFF
TGTGCCAGCAGCGGGGGGGCAGGACACTACAATGAGCAGTTCTTC
>TRBJ2-7|TRBV19|NA|NA
CASSILGDGEQYF
TGTGCCAGTAGTATACTCGGGGATGGCGAGCAGTACTTC
>TRBJ2-7|TRBV15|NA|NA
CATSRVPGRDEQYF
TGTGCCACCAGCAGAGTGCCAGGTCGGGACGAGCAGTACTTC
>TRBJ1-1|TRBV5-3|NA|NA
CARSGGPISRWNTEAFF
TGTGCCAGAAGCGGGGGCCCCATTTCGCGTTGGAACACTGAAGCTTTCTTT
>TRBJ2-3|TRBV27|NA|NA
CASSLAGTDTQYF
TGTGCCAGCAGTTTAGCGGGGACAGATACGCAGTATTTT
>TRBJ1-3|TRBV6-5|NA|NA
CASSYSHIGSGNTIYF
TGTGCCAGCAGTTACTCCCATATAGGCTCTGGAAACACCATATATTTT
>TRBJ1-2|TRBV7-9|TRBD1|NA
CASSSNRGYGYTF
TGTGCCAGCAGTTCAAACAGGGGCTATGGCTACACCTTC
>TRBJ2-2|TRBV6-1|TRBD2|few
CASSDASGRETGELFF
TGTGCCAGCAGTGATGCTAGCGGGAGGGAAACCGGGGAGCTGTTTTTT
>TRBJ1-5|TRBV5-3|NA|NA
CARSLTTTNQPQHF
TGTGCCAGAAGCTTAACTACTACCAATCAGCCCCAGCATTTT
>TRBJ1-1|TRBV7-9|NA|NA
CASSVGWTEAFF
TGTGCCAGCAGCGTGGGTTGGACTGAAGCTTTCTTT
>TRBJ2-3|TRBV7-2|TRBD1|NA
CASTSIGTGRLDTQYF
TGTGCCAGCACCTCGATCGGGACAGGGAGACTAGATACGCAGTATTTT
>TRBJ2-2|TRBV4-1|NA|NA
CASRPDTGGNTGELFF
TGCGCCAGCAGGCCCGACACTGGCGGGAACACCGGGGAGCTGTTTTTT
>TRBJ1-1|TRBV5-6|NA|NA
CASSLRQLNTEAFF
TGTGCCAGCAGCTTGCGGCAGTTGAACACTGAAGCTTTCTTT
>TRBJ2-6|TRBV29-1|NA|NA
CSVGADSGANVLTF
TGCAGCGTTGGGGCTGACTCTGGGGCCAACGTCCTGACTTTC
>TRBJ2-1|TRBV28|NA|few
CASSSMVKYEQFF
TGTGCCAGCAGTTCCATGGTAAAGTATGAGCAGTTCTTC
>TRBJ2-7|TRBV30|NA|NA
CAWSVGAHEQYF
TGTGCCTGGAGTGTAGGGGCCCACGAGCAGTACTTC
>TRBJ2-1|TRBV30|NA|NA
CAWTNSGSSYNEQFF
TGTGCCTGGACTAATAGCGGTAGCTCCTACAATGAGCAGTTCTTC
>TRBJ2-5|TRBV7-2|TRBD1|once
CASSPTTGGYLETQYF
TGTGCCAGCAGCCCCACAACAGGGGGCTATCTAGAGACCCAGTACTTC
>TRBJ1-1|TRBV7-8|NA|NA
CASSRTVANTEAFF
TGTGCCAGCAGCCGTACAGTGGCTAACACTGAAGCTTTCTTT
>TRBJ2-2|TRBV28|TRBD2|NA
CASSHQTSGDGELFF
TGTGCCAGCAGTCACCAAACTAGCGGGGACGGGGAGCTGTTTTTT